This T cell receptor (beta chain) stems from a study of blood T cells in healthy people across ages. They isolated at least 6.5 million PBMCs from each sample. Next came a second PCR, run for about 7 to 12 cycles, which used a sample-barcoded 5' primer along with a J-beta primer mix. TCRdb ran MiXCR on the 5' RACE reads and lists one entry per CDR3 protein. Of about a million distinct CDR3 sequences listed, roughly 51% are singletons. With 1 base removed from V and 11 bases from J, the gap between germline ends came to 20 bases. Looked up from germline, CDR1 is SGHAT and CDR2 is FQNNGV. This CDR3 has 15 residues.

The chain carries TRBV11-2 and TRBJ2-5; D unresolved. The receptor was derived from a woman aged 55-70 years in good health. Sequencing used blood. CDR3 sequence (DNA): TGTGCCAGCAGCTTAGTCGGCGCGCGTGGGTATGAGCAGTACTTC. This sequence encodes CASSLVGARGYEQYF.